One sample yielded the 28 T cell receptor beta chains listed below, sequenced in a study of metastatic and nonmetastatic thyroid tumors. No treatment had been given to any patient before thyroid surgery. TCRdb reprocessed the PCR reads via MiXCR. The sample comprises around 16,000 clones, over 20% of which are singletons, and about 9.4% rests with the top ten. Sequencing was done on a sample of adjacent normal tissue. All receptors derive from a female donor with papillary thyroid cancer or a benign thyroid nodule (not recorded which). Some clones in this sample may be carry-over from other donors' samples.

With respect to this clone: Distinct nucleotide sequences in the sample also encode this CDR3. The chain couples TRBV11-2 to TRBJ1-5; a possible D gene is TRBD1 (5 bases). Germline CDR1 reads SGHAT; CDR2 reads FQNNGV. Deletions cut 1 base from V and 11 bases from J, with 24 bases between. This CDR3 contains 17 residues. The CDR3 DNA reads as TGTGCCAGCAGCTTAGGAGGCGGTAGGGGCCTCCTCCAGTCCCAGCATTTT. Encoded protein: CASSLGGGRGLLQSQHF. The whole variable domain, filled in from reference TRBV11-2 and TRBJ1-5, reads EAGVAQSPRYKIIEKRQSVAFWCNPISGHATLYWYQQILGQGPKLLIQFQNNGVVDDSQLPKDRFSAERLKGVDSTLKIQPAKLEDSAVYLCASSLGGGRGLLQSQHFGDGTRLSIL.

The CDR3 DNA is TGTGCCAGCAGTGATGACAGGGGGACGGGGTATAGCAATCAGCCCCAGCATTTT. Its translation is CASSDDRGTGYSNQPQHF. The chain employs TRBV6-1 and TRBJ1-5; 9 positions agree with TRBD1. Trimming cost V 3 bases and J 0 bases; bases outside gene matches: 9. From germline, CDR1 is MNHNS and CDR2 SASEGT. The CDR3 extends over 18 amino acids.

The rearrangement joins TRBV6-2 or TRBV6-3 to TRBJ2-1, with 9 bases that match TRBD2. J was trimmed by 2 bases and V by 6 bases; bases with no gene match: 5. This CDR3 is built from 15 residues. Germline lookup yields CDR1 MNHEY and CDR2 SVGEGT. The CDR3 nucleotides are TGTGCCAGCAGGCCCCTAGCGGGAACCTACAATGAGCAGTTCTTC. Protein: CASRPLAGTYNEQFF.

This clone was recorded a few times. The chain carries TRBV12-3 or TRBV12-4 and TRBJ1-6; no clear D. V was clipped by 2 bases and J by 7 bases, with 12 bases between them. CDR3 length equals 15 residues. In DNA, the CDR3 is TGTGCCAGCAGTTTAACGCCGTTTGGGAATTCACCCCTCCACTTT. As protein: CASSLTPFGNSPLHF.

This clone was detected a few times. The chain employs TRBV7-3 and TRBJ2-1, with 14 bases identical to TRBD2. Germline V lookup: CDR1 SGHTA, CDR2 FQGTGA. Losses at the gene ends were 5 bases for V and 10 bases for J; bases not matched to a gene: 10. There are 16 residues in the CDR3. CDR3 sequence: CASSPVGLAGVREQFF. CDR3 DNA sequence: TGTGCCAGCAGCCCCGTGGGACTAGCGGGAGTTCGGGAGCAGTTCTTC.

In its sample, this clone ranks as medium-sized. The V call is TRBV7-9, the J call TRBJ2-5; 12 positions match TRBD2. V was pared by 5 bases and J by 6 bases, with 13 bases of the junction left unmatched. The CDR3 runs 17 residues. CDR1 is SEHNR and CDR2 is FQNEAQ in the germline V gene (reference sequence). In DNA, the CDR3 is TGTGCCAGCAGCCCAGAACGGCTAGCGGGAGGGATGAAGACCCAGTACTTC. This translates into CASSPERLAGGMKTQYF.

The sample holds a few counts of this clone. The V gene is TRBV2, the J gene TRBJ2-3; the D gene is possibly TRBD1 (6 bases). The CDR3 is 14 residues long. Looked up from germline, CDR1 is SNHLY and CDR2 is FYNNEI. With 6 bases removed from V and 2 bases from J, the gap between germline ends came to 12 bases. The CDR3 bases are TGTGCCAGCAGGGACAGACCTTACACAGATACGCAGTATTTT. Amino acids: CASRDRPYTDTQYF. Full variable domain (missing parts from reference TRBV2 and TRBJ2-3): EPEVTQTPSHQVTQMGQEVILRCVPISNHLYFYWYRQILGQKVEFLVSFYNNEISEKSEIFDDQFSVERPDGSNFTLKIRSTKLEDSAMYFCASRDRPYTDTQYFGPGTRLTVL.

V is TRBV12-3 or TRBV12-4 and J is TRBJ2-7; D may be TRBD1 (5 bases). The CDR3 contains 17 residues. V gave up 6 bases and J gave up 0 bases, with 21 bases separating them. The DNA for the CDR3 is TGTGCCAGCAGCCCTACCCCTGGGGCCGAGAGCTCCTACGAGCAGTACTTC. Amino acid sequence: CASSPTPGAESSYEQYF.

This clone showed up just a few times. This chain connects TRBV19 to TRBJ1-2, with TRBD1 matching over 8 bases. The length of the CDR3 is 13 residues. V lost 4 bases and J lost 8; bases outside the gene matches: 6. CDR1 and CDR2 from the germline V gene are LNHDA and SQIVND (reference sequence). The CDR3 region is CASSRQGIVGYTF. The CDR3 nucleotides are TGTGCCAGTAGTAGACAGGGGATTGTAGGCTACACCTTC. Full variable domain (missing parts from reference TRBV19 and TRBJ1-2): DGGITQSPKYLFRKEGQNVTLSCEQNLNHDAMYWYRQDPGQGLRLIYYSQIVNDFQKGDIAEGYSVSREKKESFPLTVTSAQKNPTAFYLCASSRQGIVGYTFGSGTRLTVV.

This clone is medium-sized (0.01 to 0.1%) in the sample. The CDR3 DNA follows: TGCAGTGCTAGTTCTCAGGGAACCTACGAGCAGTACTTC. Encoded protein: CSASSQGTYEQYF. The chain is built from TRBV20-1 and TRBJ2-7, with D possibly matching TRBD1 (5 bases). The length of the CDR3 is 13 residues. Germline V CDR1 and CDR2: DFQATT, SNEGSKA (reference sequence). V lost 3 bases and J 2 bases, leaving 11 bases between the germline ends.

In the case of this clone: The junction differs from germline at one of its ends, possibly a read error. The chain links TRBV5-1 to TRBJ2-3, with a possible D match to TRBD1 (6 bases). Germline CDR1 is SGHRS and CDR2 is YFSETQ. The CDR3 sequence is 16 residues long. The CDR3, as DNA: TGCGCCAGCAGCTTGGAGCAGGCCCTTAGGACAGATACGCGGTATTTT. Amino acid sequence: CASSLEQALRTDTRYF.

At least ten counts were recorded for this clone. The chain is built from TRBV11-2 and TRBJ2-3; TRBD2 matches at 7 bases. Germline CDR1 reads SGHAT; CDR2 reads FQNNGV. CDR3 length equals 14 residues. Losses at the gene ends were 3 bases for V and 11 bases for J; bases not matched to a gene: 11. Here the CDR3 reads CASSLGGGTEGQYF. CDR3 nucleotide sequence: TGTGCCAGCAGCTTGGGGGGAGGGACCGAGGGGCAGTATTTT.

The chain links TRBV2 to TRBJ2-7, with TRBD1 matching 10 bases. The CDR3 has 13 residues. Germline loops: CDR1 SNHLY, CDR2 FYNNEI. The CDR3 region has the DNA TGTGTCGGCAGTGGGACAGGGGCCTGCGAGCAGTACTTC. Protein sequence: CVGSGTGACEQYF. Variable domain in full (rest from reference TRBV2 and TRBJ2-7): EPEVTQTPSHQVTQMGQEVILRCVPISNHLYFYWYRQILGQKVEFLVSFYNNEISEKSEIFDDQFSVERPDGSNFTLKIRSTKLEDSAMYFCVGSGTGACEQYFGPGTRLTVT.

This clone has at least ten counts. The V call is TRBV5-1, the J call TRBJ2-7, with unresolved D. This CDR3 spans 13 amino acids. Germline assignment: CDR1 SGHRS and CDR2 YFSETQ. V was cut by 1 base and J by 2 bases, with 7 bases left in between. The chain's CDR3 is CASSLMDAYEQYF. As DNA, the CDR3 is TGCGCCAGCAGCTTGATGGATGCCTACGAGCAGTACTTC.

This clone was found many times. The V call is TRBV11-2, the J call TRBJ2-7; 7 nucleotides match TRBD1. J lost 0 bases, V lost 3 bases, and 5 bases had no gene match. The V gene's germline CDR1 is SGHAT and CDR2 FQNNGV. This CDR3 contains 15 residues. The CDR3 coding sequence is TGTGCCAGCAGCTTCCGGGACAGTCTCTCCTACGAGCAGTACTTC. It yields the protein CASSFRDSLSYEQYF. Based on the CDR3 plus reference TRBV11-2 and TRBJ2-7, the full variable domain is EAGVAQSPRYKIIEKRQSVAFWCNPISGHATLYWYQQILGQGPKLLIQFQNNGVVDDSQLPKDRFSAERLKGVDSTLKIQPAKLEDSAVYLCASSFRDSLSYEQYFGPGTRLTVT.

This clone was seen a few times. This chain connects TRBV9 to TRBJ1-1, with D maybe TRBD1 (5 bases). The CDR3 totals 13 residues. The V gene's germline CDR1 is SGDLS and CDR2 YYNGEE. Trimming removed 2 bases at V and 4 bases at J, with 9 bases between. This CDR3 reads CASSVGETTEAFF. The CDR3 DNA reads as TGTGCCAGCAGCGTGGGGGAAACCACTGAAGCTTTCTTT.

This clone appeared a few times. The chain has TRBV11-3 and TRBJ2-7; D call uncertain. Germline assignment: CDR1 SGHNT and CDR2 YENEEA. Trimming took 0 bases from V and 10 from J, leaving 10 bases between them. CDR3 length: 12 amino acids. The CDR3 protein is CASSLESALQYF. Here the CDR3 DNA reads TGTGCCAGCAGCTTAGAGTCGGCCTTACAGTACTTC.

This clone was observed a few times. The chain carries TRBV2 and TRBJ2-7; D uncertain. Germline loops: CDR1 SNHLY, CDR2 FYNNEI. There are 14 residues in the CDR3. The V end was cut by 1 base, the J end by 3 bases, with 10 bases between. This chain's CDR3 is CASSEGGTGYEQYF. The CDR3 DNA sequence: TGTGCCAGCAGTGAAGGTGGAACCGGCTACGAGCAGTACTTC.

CDR3 nucleotides: TGTGCCAGCAGCTCGTACCAGGGAGCCTTCGCTCAGCAGTACTTC. Translated, it gives CASSSYQGAFAQQYF. The chain is built from TRBV11-1 and TRBJ2-7; either TRBD1 or TRBD2 may supply D (5 bases each). CDR1 is SGHAT and CDR2 is FQDESV in the germline V gene (reference sequence). Trimming removed 4 bases from V and 8 bases from J, with 21 bases in between. The CDR3 spans 15 residues.

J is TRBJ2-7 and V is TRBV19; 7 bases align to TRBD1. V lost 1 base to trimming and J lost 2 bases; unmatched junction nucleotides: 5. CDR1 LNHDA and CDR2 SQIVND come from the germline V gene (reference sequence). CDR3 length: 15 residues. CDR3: CASSIGQGVTYEQYF. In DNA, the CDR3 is TGTGCCAGTAGTATAGGACAGGGTGTTACCTACGAGCAGTACTTC.

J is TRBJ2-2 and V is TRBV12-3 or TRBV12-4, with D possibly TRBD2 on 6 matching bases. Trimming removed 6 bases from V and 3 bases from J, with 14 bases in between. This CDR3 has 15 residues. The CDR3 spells CASSLRSGYTGELFF. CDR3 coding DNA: TGTGCCAGCAGCCTCCGTAGCGGTTACACCGGGGAGCTGTTTTTT.

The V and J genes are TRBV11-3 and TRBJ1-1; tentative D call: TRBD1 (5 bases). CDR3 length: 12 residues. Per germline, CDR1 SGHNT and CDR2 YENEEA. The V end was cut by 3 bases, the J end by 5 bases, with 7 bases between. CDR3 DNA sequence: TGTGCCAGCAGCTTGGGGCAGACTGAAGCTTTCTTT. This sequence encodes CASSLGQTEAFF.

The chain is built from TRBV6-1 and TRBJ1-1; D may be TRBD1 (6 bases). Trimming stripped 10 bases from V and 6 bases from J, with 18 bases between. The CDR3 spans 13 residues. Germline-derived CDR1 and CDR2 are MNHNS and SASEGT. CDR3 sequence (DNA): TGTGCCATCAACCGGGACACGGTGGCTGAAGCTTTCTTT. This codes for CAINRDTVAEAFF.

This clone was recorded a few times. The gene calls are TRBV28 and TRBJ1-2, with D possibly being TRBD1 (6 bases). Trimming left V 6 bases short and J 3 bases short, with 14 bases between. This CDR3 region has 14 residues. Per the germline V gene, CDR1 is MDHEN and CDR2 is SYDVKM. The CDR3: CASRGGGLDYGYTF. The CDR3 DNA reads TGTGCCAGCAGAGGCGGGGGGCTTGACTATGGCTACACCTTC.

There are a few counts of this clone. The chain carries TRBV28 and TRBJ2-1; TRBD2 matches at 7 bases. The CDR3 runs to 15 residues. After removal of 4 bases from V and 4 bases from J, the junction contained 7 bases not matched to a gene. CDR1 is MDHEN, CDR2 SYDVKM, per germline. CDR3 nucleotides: TGTGCCAGCAGTTCCGGGACTACCTCTTACAATGAGCAGTTCTTC. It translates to CASSSGTTSYNEQFF.

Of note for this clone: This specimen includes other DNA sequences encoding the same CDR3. The CDR3 region is CASSFTLREPLNEQFF. The CDR3 DNA reads as TGTGCCAGCAGTTTTACCCTCCGGGAGCCGCTCAATGAGCAGTTCTTC. This chain uses TRBV12-3 or TRBV12-4 with TRBJ2-1, with a weak D call TRBD2 (6 bases). The germline V and J ends were trimmed by 3 bases and 6 bases, with 18 bases remaining between them. The CDR3 totals 16 residues.

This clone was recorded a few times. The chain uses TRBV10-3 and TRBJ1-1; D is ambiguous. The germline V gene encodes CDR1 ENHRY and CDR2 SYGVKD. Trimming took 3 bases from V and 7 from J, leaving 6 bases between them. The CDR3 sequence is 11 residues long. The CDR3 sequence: CAISDSGEAFF. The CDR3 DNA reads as TGTGCCATCAGTGACTCGGGTGAAGCTTTCTTT.

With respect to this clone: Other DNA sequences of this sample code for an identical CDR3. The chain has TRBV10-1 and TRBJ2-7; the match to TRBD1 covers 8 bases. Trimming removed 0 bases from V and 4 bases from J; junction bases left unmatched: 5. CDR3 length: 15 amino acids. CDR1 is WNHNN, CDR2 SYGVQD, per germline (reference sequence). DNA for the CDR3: TGCGCCAGCAGTGAGTCAGGACAGGGAGGATACGAGCAGTACTTC. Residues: CASSESGQGGYEQYF.